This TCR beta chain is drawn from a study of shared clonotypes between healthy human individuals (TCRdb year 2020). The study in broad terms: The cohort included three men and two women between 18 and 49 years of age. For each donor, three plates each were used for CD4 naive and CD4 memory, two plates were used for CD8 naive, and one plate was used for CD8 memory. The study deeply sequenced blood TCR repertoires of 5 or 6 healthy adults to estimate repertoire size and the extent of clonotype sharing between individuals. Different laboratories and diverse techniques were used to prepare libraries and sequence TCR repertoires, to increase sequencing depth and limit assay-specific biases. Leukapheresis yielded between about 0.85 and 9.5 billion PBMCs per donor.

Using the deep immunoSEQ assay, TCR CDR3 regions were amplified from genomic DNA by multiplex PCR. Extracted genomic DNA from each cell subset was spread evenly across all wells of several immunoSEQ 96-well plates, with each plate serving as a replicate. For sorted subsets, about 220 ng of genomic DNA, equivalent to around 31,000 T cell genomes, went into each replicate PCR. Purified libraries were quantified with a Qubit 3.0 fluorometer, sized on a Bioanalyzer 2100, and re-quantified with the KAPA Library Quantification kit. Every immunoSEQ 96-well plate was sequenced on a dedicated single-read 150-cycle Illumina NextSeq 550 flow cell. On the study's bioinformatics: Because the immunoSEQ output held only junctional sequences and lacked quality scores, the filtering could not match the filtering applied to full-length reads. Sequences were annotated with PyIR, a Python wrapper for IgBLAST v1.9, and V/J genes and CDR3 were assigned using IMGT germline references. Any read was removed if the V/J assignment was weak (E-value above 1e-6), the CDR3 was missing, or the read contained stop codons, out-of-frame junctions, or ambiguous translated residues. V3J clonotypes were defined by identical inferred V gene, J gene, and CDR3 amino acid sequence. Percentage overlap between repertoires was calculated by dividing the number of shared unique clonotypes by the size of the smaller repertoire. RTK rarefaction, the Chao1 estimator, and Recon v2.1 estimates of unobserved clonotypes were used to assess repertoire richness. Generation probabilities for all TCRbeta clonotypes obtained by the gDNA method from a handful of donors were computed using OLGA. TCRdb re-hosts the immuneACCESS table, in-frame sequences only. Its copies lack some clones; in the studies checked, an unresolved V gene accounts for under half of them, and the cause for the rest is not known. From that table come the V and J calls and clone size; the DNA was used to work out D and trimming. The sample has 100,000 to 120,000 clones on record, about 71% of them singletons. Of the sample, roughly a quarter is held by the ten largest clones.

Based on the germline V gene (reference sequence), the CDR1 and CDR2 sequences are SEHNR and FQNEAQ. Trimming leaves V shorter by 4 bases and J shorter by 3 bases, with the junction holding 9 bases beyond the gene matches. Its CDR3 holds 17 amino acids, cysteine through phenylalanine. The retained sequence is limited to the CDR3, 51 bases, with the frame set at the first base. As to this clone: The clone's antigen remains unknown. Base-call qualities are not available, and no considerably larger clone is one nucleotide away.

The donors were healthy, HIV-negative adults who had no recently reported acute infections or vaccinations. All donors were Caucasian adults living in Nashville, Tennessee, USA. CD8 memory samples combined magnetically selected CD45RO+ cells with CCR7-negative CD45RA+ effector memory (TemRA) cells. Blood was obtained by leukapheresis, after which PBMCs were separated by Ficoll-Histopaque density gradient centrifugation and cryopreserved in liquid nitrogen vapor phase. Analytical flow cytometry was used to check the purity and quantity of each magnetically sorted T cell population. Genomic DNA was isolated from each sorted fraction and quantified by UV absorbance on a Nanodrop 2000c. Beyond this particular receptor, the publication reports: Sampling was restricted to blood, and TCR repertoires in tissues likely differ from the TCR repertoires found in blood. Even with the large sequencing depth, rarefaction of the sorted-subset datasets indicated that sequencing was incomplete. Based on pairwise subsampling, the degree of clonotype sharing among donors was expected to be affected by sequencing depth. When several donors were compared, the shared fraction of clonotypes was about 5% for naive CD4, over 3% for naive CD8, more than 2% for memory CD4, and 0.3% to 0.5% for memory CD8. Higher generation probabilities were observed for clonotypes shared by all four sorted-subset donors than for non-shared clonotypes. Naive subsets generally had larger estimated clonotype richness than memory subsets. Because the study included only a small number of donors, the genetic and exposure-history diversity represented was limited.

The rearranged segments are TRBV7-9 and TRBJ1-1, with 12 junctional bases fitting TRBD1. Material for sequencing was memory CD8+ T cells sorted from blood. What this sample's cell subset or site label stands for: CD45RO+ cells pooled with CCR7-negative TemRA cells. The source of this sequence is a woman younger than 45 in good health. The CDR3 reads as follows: CASSSRDRGLEDTEAFF. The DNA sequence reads TGTGCCAGCAGCTCCCGGGACAGGGGGCTGGAGGACACTGAAGCTTTCTTT.